Described below is a single TCR beta chain sequence and its context. Its antigen is unknown. No clone much larger than this one lies a single base away; base qualities are absent. The source of the sample is a study of blood T cell repertoires in COVID-19 (dated by TCRdb to the early 2020s). Notes on the research overall: The collaborator samples originated in the United States, Italy and Spain and spanned the acute and convalescent phases of COVID-19. The samples were drawn from two sources: the first 160 participants of the ongoing ImmuneRACE study, and approximately 1,300 subjects contributed by 6 global collaborators. Subjects who had been exposed to COVID-19, were actively infected with it, or had recovered from it provided the deeply sampled blood TCRbeta repertoires that made up the dataset. The material from the prospective study consisted of cDNA or gDNA derived from T cells, B-cell-depleted T cells, or PBMCs. A de-identified subject ID, COVID-19 status, age in years and sex were almost always included in the sample metadata. The repertoires were released in a freely available public database intended as a resource for research on the immune response to SARS-CoV-2. Where available, HLA class I and class II types were obtained from metadata supplied by the sample provider rather than from assay-based typing.

TCRbeta CDR3 regions were amplified from genomic DNA using the immunoSEQ Assay, a bias-controlled multiplex PCR. For the original study's pipeline: Nucleated cell counts per sample were estimated from amplification of reference gene primers within the assay. To quantify the absolute abundance of each unique TCRbeta CDR3 rearrangement, sequence reads were collapsed and filtered. Productive Simpson clonality was computed per sample as the square root of Simpson's diversity index over productive rearrangements. TCRdb re-hosts the immuneACCESS table, in-frame sequences only. Its copies lack some clones; in the studies checked, an unresolved V gene accounts for under half of them, and the cause for the rest is not known. That table furnishes V, J and clone size, whereas the DNA furnished D and trimming. This sample has under 350,000 clones in its table, and approximately 92% of those were observed once. The ten largest account for nearly 7% of the sample.

One collaborating source in Seattle enrolled patients while the patients were actively infected and followed the patients over time throughout the course of disease. Whole blood was collected in K2EDTA tubes by collaborating institutions according to the institutions' own protocols. Collaborator samples were shipped for TCRbeta analysis as frozen whole blood, isolated PBMCs, or DNA extracted from either sample type. The germline V gene (reference sequence) provides CDR1 SEHNR and CDR2 FQNEAQ. Reading from cysteine to phenylalanine, the CDR3 counts 14 amino acids. The sequence is cut down to CDR3 DNA, 42 bases in frame from base 1. V and J are truncated by 5 bases and 3 bases respectively, leaving an intervening sequence of 14 bases. Overall results and qualifications from the work: How much clinical and demographic metadata was included differed by source and by participant, and the metadata was provided uncurated.

The origin of this receptor is a woman in her twenties or thirties with COVID-19, enrolled during active disease. This sequence uses TRBV7-9 and TRBJ2-7, with an unclear D gene assignment. Sequencing was performed on peripheral blood. The nucleotide sequence reads TGTGCCAGCAGCCCATCGTCACAGAGCTACGAGCAGTACTTC. Translation gives CASSPSSQSYEQYF.